This T cell receptor (beta chain) was sequenced during a study of CD8+ T cells in alopecia areata. Study in general: The drug, oral tofacitinib, was given to treated patients at 5 to 10 mg twice daily.

Germline CDR1 reads SQVTM; CDR2 reads ANQGSEA. V was clipped by 4 bases and J by 2 bases, with 8 bases between them. The CDR3 is made up of 12 amino acids. Notes on the study in general: TCRs were shared less clearly across patients than in mice, possibly for HLA-related reasons. Normal skin's resident alphabeta T cells are sequenced alongside lesional scalp T cells.

About this clone: No antigen is known for it.

Extraction of RNA preceded its reverse transcription into cDNA, which served as the sequencing template. Sequencing was performed with immunoSEQ multiplex PCR; in TCRdb, only in-frame clones are kept and a portion is missing. The sample has 130,000 to 150,000 clones, approximately 50% seen once. This chain uses TRBV29-1 with TRBJ1-2, with D possibly being TRBD1 (5 bases). Sequenced material: CD4+ T cells sorted from blood, taken at week 0. This TCR came from a human donor with alopecia areata. CDR3 amino acids: CSVVRGNYGYTF. DNA for the CDR3: TGCAGCGTTGTTAGGGGAAACTATGGCTACACCTTC.